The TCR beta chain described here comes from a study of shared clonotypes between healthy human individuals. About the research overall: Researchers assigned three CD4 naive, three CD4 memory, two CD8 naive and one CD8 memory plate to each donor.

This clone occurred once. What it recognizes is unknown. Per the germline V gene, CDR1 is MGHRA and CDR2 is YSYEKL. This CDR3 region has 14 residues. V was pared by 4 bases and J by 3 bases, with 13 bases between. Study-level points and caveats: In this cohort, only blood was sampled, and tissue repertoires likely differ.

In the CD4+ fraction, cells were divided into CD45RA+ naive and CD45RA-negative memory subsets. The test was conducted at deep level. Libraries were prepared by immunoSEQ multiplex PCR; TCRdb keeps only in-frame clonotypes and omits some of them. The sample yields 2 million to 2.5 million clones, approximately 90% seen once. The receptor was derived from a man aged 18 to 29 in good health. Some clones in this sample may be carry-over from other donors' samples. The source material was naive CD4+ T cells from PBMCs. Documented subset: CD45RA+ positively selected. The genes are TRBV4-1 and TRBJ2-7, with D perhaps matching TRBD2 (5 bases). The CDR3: CASSRLPRDYEQYF. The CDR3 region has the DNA TGCGCCAGCAGCCGCCTCCCTCGGGACTACGAGCAGTACTTC.